This entry lists 29 T cell receptor beta chains sequenced from one sample in a study of identical twins. From the 5' RACE reads, TCRdb called clonotypes with MiXCR, one entry per CDR3 protein. The data show a few hundred thousand distinct CDR3 sequences, about 9% seen once. The same data also went into a second study, on yellow fever vaccine responses in identical twins.

Specimen: CD8+ T cells sorted from blood. The source is a woman between 18 and 30 years old in good health.

The chain has TRBV10-2 and TRBJ2-5, with TRBD2 identical over 10 bases. Germline assignment: CDR1 WSHSY and CDR2 SAAADI. With V trimmed by 7 bases and J by 3 bases, 2 bases remained unmatched. The CDR3 loop spans 13 amino acids. This CDR3 reads CASTAGGEETQYF. The CDR3 bases are TGCGCCAGCACAGCGGGAGGGGAAGAGACCCAGTACTTC.

V is TRBV27 and J is TRBJ2-7, with D perhaps TRBD1 (5 bases). This CDR3 region has 12 residues. Germline values: CDR1 MNHEY, CDR2 SMNVEV (reference sequence). V gave up 8 bases and J gave up 3 bases, with 11 bases separating them. CDR3 bases: TGTGCCAGCGGGGCACAAATCTACGAGCAGTACTTC. Amino acid sequence: CASGAQIYEQYF.

This clonotype has a handful of counts. The V gene is TRBV6-5, the J gene TRBJ2-1; the D is unclear. Trimming left V 6 bases short and J 10 bases short, with 13 bases between. The CDR3 is 12 amino acids. Germline V CDR1 and CDR2: MNHEY, SVGAGI. The CDR3 coding sequence is TGTGCCAGCAGCAACATCCCGACAGAGCAGTTCTTC. It codes for CASSNIPTEQFF.

This clonotype was seen only a few times. The chain joins TRBV2 to TRBJ2-7, with a tentative D call TRBD1 (6 bases). Germline CDR1 SNHLY, CDR2 FYNNEI. The germline V and J ends were trimmed by 1 base and 3 bases, with 10 bases remaining between them. The CDR3 extends over 14 amino acids. CDR3 DNA: TGTGCCAGCAGTGAAGGGACAGCCCTCTACGAGCAGTACTTC. Protein product: CASSEGTALYEQYF.

This clonotype was counted at least ten times. The chain employs TRBV29-1 and TRBJ2-2; D may be TRBD2 (5 bases). Germline CDR1 SQVTM, CDR2 ANQGSEA. The CDR3 extends over 12 amino acids. V lost 6 bases to trimming and J lost 5 bases, with 10 bases between them. CDR3 bases: TGCAGCGTCGTAGGGAGAACCGGGGAGCTGTTTTTT. This sequence encodes CSVVGRTGELFF.

This clonotype was detected a few times. The V call is TRBV28, the J call TRBJ2-7, with TRBD1 matching over 7 bases. The CDR3 consists of 16 residues. V was clipped by 7 bases and J by 3 bases; unmatched bases: 15. Germline loops: CDR1 MDHEN, CDR2 SYDVKM. This CDR3 reads CASKGDTGEAGYEQYF. CDR3 nucleotide sequence: TGTGCCAGCAAAGGGGATACAGGGGAAGCTGGCTACGAGCAGTACTTC.

This clonotype has a count of ten or more. The chain employs TRBV4-2 and TRBJ2-7; no definite D call. This CDR3 has 16 amino acids. Germline lookup yields CDR1 LGHNA and CDR2 YNFKEQ. Deletions cut 0 bases from V and 2 bases from J, with 14 bases between. CDR3: CASSQESTSVTYEQYF. Written as DNA, the CDR3 is TGTGCCAGCAGCCAAGAGTCGACATCCGTAACCTACGAGCAGTACTTC.

The rearrangement links TRBV2 to TRBJ2-7; 12 nucleotides agree with TRBD2. J gave up 0 bases and V 7 bases, and 7 bases lay outside the gene matches. The CDR3 length is 16 residues. Germline CDR1 SNHLY, CDR2 FYNNEI. The CDR3 here is CASMGRLAGASYEQYF. DNA for the CDR3: TGTGCCAGCATGGGCAGACTAGCGGGGGCCTCCTACGAGCAGTACTTC.

In this sample, this clonotype turned up a few times. The chain links TRBV24-1 to TRBJ2-3; D may match TRBD1 or TRBD2 (5 bases each). The V gene's germline CDR1 is KGHDR and CDR2 SFDVKD. The CDR3 runs to 16 residues. V was cut by 9 bases and J by 0 bases, with 18 bases left in between. The CDR3: CATSSWGRTSTDTQYF. The CDR3 nucleotides are TGTGCCACCTCCTCCTGGGGCAGGACTAGCACAGATACGCAGTATTTT.

The V call is TRBV20-1, the J call TRBJ2-7; D may be TRBD2 (5 bases). CDR1 and CDR2 (germline): DFQATT, SNEGSKA (reference sequence). CDR3 length: 13 amino acids. Trimming stripped 6 bases from V and 3 bases from J, with 15 bases between. CDR3 amino acids: CSAWGDNVYEQYF. CDR3 DNA: TGCAGTGCGTGGGGAGATAACGTCTACGAGCAGTACTTC.

This clonotype was counted a single time. This rearrangement joins TRBV6-2 or TRBV6-3 to TRBJ2-2; no definite D call. The CDR3 runs to 17 residues. V dropped 7 bases and J dropped 0 bases, with 18 bases sitting between them. Germline V gene data show CDR1 as MNHEY and CDR2 as SVGEGT. The CDR3 loop reads CASMRYPGSTNTGELFF. In DNA form, the CDR3 reads TGTGCCAGCATGCGATATCCCGGCAGTACGAACACCGGGGAGCTGTTTTTT.

The J gene is TRBJ2-3, the V gene TRBV7-2; 7 bases align to TRBD1. The CDR3 has 17 amino acids. CDR1 SGHTA and CDR2 FQGNSA come from the germline V gene. The V gene end was trimmed by 2 bases and the J gene end by 2 bases; junction bases not matched to a gene: 10. The CDR3 nucleotides read TGTGCCAGCAGCTTAACCCAGGGGGAACTATACACAGATACGCAGTATTTT. This sequence encodes CASSLTQGELYTDTQYF.

This clonotype was counted ten times or more. The chain carries TRBV12-3 or TRBV12-4 and TRBJ1-1; possible D gene TRBD1, 6 bases. The CDR3 covers 11 residues. Trimming left V 6 bases short and J 8 bases short, with 10 bases between. The CDR3 sequence: CASSPGTEAFF. CDR3 nucleotides: TGTGCCAGCAGCCCCGGGACAGAAGCTTTCTTT.

This clonotype was seen only a few times. The chain uses TRBV10-3 and TRBJ2-7; D gene uncertain. Germline CDR1 and CDR2: ENHRY and SYGVKD. The CDR3 is 13 amino acids. Trimming pared 7 bases from V and 0 bases from J, leaving 10 bases between. CDR3 in DNA: TGTGCCATCACTTCCCCGATCTCCTACGAGCAGTACTTC. This encodes CAITSPISYEQYF.

Many counts were recorded for this clonotype. J is TRBJ2-7 and V is TRBV29-1, with TRBD2 as a possible D gene (6 bases). Germline CDR1 and CDR2: SQVTM and ANQGSEA. The CDR3 runs to 12 residues. V lost 7 bases and J lost 4, with 14 bases in between. The CDR3: CSAIAGGYEQYF. CDR3 in DNA: TGCAGCGCTATCGCCGGGGGATACGAGCAGTACTTC.

In this sample, this clonotype turned up many times. CDR3 nucleotides: TGTGCCAGCAGCTTGGGACTAGCAACCGGGGAGCTGTTTTTT. Translating gives CASSLGLATGELFF. This sequence joins TRBV11-3 and TRBJ2-2; 9 bases are a match to TRBD2. Germline CDR1 reads SGHNT; CDR2 reads YENEEA. This CDR3 is 14 amino acids long. V trimming: 3 bases; J trimming: 5 bases; junction bases outside the gene matches: 1.

The V gene is TRBV10-2, the J gene TRBJ2-7; TRBD2 aligns across 9 bases. Trimming at V came to 8 bases and at J to 1 base, leaving 6 bases not matched to a gene. The CDR3 runs to 14 residues. Germline V gives CDR1 WSHSY, CDR2 SAAADI. DNA of the CDR3: TGCGCCAGCGGAACTAGCGGGCCATCCTACGAGCAGTACTTC. As protein: CASGTSGPSYEQYF.

This clonotype was observed many times. The chain combines TRBV12-3 or TRBV12-4 with TRBJ2-1; D is ambiguous. Trimming took 2 bases from V and 6 from J, leaving 5 bases between them. CDR3 length equals 12 residues. The CDR3 protein is CASSLTSNEQFF. As DNA, the CDR3 is TGTGCCAGCAGTTTAACCTCCAATGAGCAGTTCTTC.

This clonotype was seen repeatedly, ten times or more. The chain recombines TRBV14 with TRBJ2-3; 11 bases are a match to TRBD2. CDR1 SGHDN and CDR2 FVKESK come from the germline V gene. After removal of 1 base from V and 8 bases from J, the junction contained 11 bases not matched to a gene. The CDR3 is 17 residues long. This chain's CDR3 is CASSQVVAGGTSPTQYF. The CDR3 DNA sequence: TGTGCCAGCAGCCAAGTCGTAGCGGGAGGGACTTCACCTACGCAGTATTTT.

This clonotype was seen a few times. The chain combines TRBV28 with TRBJ1-6; D uncertain. Per germline, CDR1 MDHEN and CDR2 SYDVKM. There are 14 residues in the CDR3. The germline V and J ends were trimmed by 5 bases and 7 bases, with 12 bases remaining between them. The CDR3 reads CASSPRVSNSPLHF. The CDR3 DNA reads as TGTGCCAGCAGTCCCCGGGTTTCAAATTCACCCCTCCACTTT. The complete variable domain, with remaining parts taken from reference TRBV28 and TRBJ1-6, reads DVKVTQSSRYLVKRTGEKVFLECVQDMDHENMFWYRQDPGLGLRLIYFSYDVKMKEKGDIPEGYSVSREKKERFSLILESASTNQTSMYLCASSPRVSNSPLHFGNGTRLTVT.

V is TRBV29-1 and J is TRBJ2-7; a weak D match, TRBD1 (5 bases). Per the germline V gene, CDR1 is SQVTM and CDR2 is ANQGSEA. V lost 6 bases to trimming and J lost 0 bases, with 9 bases between them. The CDR3 loop spans 12 amino acids. The CDR3 region has the DNA TGCAGCGTGACCGACAGCTCCTACGAGCAGTACTTC. Amino acid sequence: CSVTDSSYEQYF.

The table lists this clonotype with many counts. The chain links TRBV29-1 to TRBJ2-3; D is possibly TRBD2 (5 bases). The CDR3 totals 14 residues. Germline CDR1 and CDR2: SQVTM and ANQGSEA. As DNA, the CDR3 is TGCACCACTGACGGGGAGTCTAGCACAGATACGCAGTATTTT. Translation: CTTDGESSTDTQYF.

The rearrangement uses TRBV7-8 and TRBJ2-5, with 9 bases identical to TRBD1. The germline CDR1 and CDR2 sequences are SGHVS and FQNEAQ. J lost 5 bases, V lost 8 bases, and 6 bases had no gene match. This CDR3 contains 13 residues. For the CDR3, the DNA is TGTGCCAGCCTAAAGACAGGGGGGGAGACCCAGTACTTC. It codes for CASLKTGGETQYF.

This clonotype appeared many times. The chain couples TRBV21-1 to TRBJ2-3. TRBV21-1 is a listed pseudogene. This CDR3 has 19 residues. CDR3 amino acids: CASSKKKRRPRTSTDTQYF. The CDR3 DNA follows: TGTGCCAGCAGCAAAAAGAAAAGACGGCCTAGAACTAGCACAGATACGCAGTATTTT.

This clonotype has only a few counts. V usage is TRBV7-8 and J usage is TRBJ2-1; 8 bases agree with TRBD2. The CDR3 spans 15 residues. Trimming cost V 6 bases and J 6 bases; bases outside gene matches: 10. Per the germline V gene, CDR1 is SGHVS and CDR2 is FQNEAQ. DNA for the CDR3: TGTGCCAGCAGTCCCCATACGGGAGGGGTCAATGAGCAGTTCTTC. Translated: CASSPHTGGVNEQFF.

There are a few counts of this clonotype. The chain employs TRBV6-4 and TRBJ1-1, with D uncertain. This CDR3 spans 13 amino acids. Germline CDR1 and CDR2: MRHNA and SNTAGT. Trimming removed 2 bases from V and 3 bases from J, with 7 bases in between. CDR3 sequence reads: CASSDRVDTEAFF. In nucleotides, the CDR3 is TGTGCCAGCAGTGACAGGGTCGACACTGAAGCTTTCTTT.

J is TRBJ2-2 and V is TRBV29-1, with 7 positions matching TRBD1. The ends lost 7 bases at V and 5 bases at J; junction bases unmatched: 4. The CDR3 has 12 residues. The germline CDR1 and CDR2 sequences are SQVTM and ANQGSEA. For the CDR3, the DNA is TGCAGCGGGTGGACAGGAACCGGGGAGCTGTTTTTT. Amino acid sequence: CSGWTGTGELFF.

This clonotype appeared many times. The chain joins TRBV29-1 to TRBJ2-7; D not resolved. V dropped 6 bases and J dropped 4 bases, with 16 bases sitting between them. The CDR3 consists of 13 residues. Germline-derived CDR1 and CDR2 are SQVTM and ANQGSEA. The CDR3 loop reads CSVADVWEYEQYF. The CDR3 DNA sequence: TGCAGCGTGGCCGACGTGTGGGAATACGAGCAGTACTTC.

V and J are TRBV7-9 and TRBJ2-7, with TRBD2 matching 10 bases. Germline-derived CDR1 and CDR2 are SEHNR and FQNEAQ (reference sequence). This CDR3 spans 16 amino acids. Losses at the gene ends were 4 bases for V and 2 bases for J; bases not matched to a gene: 8. The CDR3: CASSSSLGLAAYEQYF. DNA of the CDR3: TGTGCCAGCAGCTCCAGTCTAGGACTAGCGGCCTACGAGCAGTACTTC.